What follows describes a single T cell receptor (beta chain). In the original processing: For nucleated cells, counts were estimated from reference gene primer amplification. Sequenced by immunoSEQ multiplex PCR; TCRdb stores in-frame clones only, minus some. From that table come the V and J calls and clone size; the DNA was used to work out D and trimming. The sample lists about 180,000 clones, over 75% seen once, with 2% to 3% in the top ten. Germline V CDR1 and CDR2: SGHRS, YFSETQ. Trimming removed 4 bases at V and 2 bases at J, with 13 bases between. CDR3 length: 14 residues. These data come from a study of blood T cell repertoires in COVID-19. At the level of the study: Material from acute and convalescent COVID-19 was sourced from the United States, Italy and Spain. T cells, B-cell-depleted T cells, or PBMCs provided the cDNA or gDNA that served as material.

Material for sequencing was peripheral blood. This sequence was found in a man aged 40-55 years with active or convalescent COVID-19. The rearrangement links TRBV5-1 to TRBJ2-7; tentative D call: TRBD1 (8 bases). This chain's CDR3 is CASSKQGGTYEQYF. The CDR3 DNA is TGCGCCAGCAGCAAACAGGGGGGGACCTACGAGCAGTACTTC.